Shown below are 13 T cell receptor beta chains from a single sample sequenced in a study of T cell clonotyping in hematopoietic cell transplantation. Here immunoSEQ multiplex PCR was the method, and the copy in TCRdb shows in-frame clones only, minus some. Of more than 65,000 clones in the sample, just under 95% were seen once. What was sequenced was peripheral blood mononuclear cells. These receptors were collected from a man in his fifties or sixties in good health. Some clones in this sample may be carry-over from other donors' samples.

V usage is TRBV7-8 and J usage is TRBJ1-4; no definite D call. V was pared by 4 bases and J by 1 base, with 10 bases between. The CDR3 runs to 15 residues. Germline loops: CDR1 SGHVS, CDR2 FQNEAQ. In DNA, the CDR3 is TGTGCCAGCAGCTCCTATGGAGGAACTAATGAAAAACTGTTTTTT. Translated, it gives CASSSYGGTNEKLFF. The full variable domain, its missing parts supplied by reference TRBV7-8 and TRBJ1-4, is GAGVSQSPRYKVAKRGQDVALRCDPISGHVSLFWYQQALGQGPEFLTYFQNEAQLDKSGLPSDRFFAERPEGSVSTLKIQRTQQEDSAVYLCASSSYGGTNEKLFFGSGTQLSVL.

The CDR3 loop is CATLGGFGYTF. DNA of the CDR3: TGTGCCACACTCGGGGGTTTCGGCTACACCTTC. V is TRBV7-6 and J is TRBJ1-2, with D tentatively TRBD1 (5 bases). Germline-derived CDR1 and CDR2 are SGHVS and FNYEAQ. CDR3 size: 11 residues. Trimming shortened V by 10 bases and J by 8 bases, and 14 bases separated the two germline ends.

This clone was seen a single time. The chain employs TRBV5-4 and TRBJ2-2; 7 bases are shared with TRBD1. Germline V lookup: CDR1 SGHNT, CDR2 YYREEE (reference sequence). After removal of 2 bases from V and 3 bases from J, the junction contained 10 bases not matched to a gene. The CDR3 extends over 17 amino acids. CDR3 sequence: CASSLVVVTGDTGELFF. The CDR3 bases are TGTGCCAGCAGCTTAGTGGTAGTAACAGGGGACACCGGGGAGCTGTTTTTT.

With respect to this clone: Other DNA sequences in this sample translate to the same CDR3. This chain connects TRBV5-1 to TRBJ1-5, with 8 bases identical to TRBD1. V lost 4 bases to trimming and J lost 2 bases; unmatched junction nucleotides: 2. The CDR3 is 14 amino acids. CDR1 SGHRS and CDR2 YFSETQ come from the germline V gene. The CDR3 DNA reads TGCGCCAGCAGCCCGGGACAGGGCAATCAGCCCCAGCATTTT. It yields the protein CASSPGQGNQPQHF.

The gene calls are TRBV2 and TRBJ2-2; no clear D gene. CDR1 is SNHLY, CDR2 FYNNEI, per germline. V dropped 7 bases and J dropped 1 base, with 4 bases sitting between them. This CDR3 region has 12 residues. The CDR3 region has the DNA TGTGCCAGCAAGGGGAACACCGGGGAGCTGTTTTTT. Its translation: CASKGNTGELFF.

This clone has only a few counts. The rearrangement links TRBV4-2 to TRBJ2-7, with 10 bases that match TRBD2. V lost 5 bases and J lost 2; bases outside the gene matches: 6. This CDR3 is 15 amino acids long. Looked up from germline, CDR1 is LGHNA and CDR2 is YNFKEQ. CDR3 in DNA: TGTGCCAGCAGCGATGGACTAGCGGTCCCCTACGAGCAGTACTTC. Protein sequence: CASSDGLAVPYEQYF.

The chain links TRBV7-2 to TRBJ2-5; 10 nucleotides line up with TRBD2. Per germline, CDR1 SGHTA and CDR2 FQGNSA. The V and J ends lost 1 base and 3 bases, in that order; junction bases with no gene match: 2. This CDR3 is built from 15 residues. CDR3 sequence: CASSLVAGGKETQYF. CDR3 bases: TGTGCCAGCAGCTTAGTAGCGGGGGGTAAAGAGACCCAGTACTTC.

The table lists this clone with a count of one. The chain couples TRBV11-3 to TRBJ2-5; TRBD1 matches 11 bases. This CDR3 is built from 16 residues. With V trimmed by 5 bases and J by 1 base, 6 bases remained unmatched. Germline-derived CDR1 and CDR2 are SGHNT and YENEEA. DNA of the CDR3: TGTGCCAGCAGCGGGGGGACAGGGGGTTTCCAAGAGACCCAGTACTTC. Translating it yields CASSGGTGGFQETQYF.

This clone was detected only once. The chain is built from TRBV4-1 and TRBJ2-2; D is unclear. CDR1 and CDR2 from the germline V gene are MGHRA and YSYEKL. The CDR3 extends over 16 amino acids. Trimming removed 4 bases from V and 0 bases from J, with 12 bases in between. In DNA, the CDR3 is TGCGCCAGCAGCCGAATCTCGCGTTCGAACACCGGGGAGCTGTTTTTT. Protein sequence: CASSRISRSNTGELFF.

The gene calls are TRBV25-1 and TRBJ2-7; TRBD2 might be the D (5 bases). Trimming stripped 8 bases from V and 7 bases from J, with 15 bases between. The CDR3 contains 12 residues. Germline V CDR1 and CDR2: MGHDK, SYGVNS. The CDR3 is CASGPSLGEQYF. CDR3 in DNA: TGTGCCAGCGGGCCTAGCTTGGGTGAGCAGTACTTC.

This sequence joins TRBV29-1 and TRBJ1-1; a possible D gene is TRBD1 (5 bases). With 0 bases removed from V and 6 bases from J, the gap between germline ends came to 14 bases. Germline lookup yields CDR1 SQVTM and CDR2 ANQGSEA. The CDR3 is 14 amino acids. CDR3 amino acids: CSVEEGTRGAEAFF. CDR3 in DNA: TGCAGCGTTGAAGAAGGGACCCGAGGCGCTGAAGCTTTCTTT.

CDR3 sequence (DNA): TGCGCCAGCAGCGAGGGACAGGGTACAGATACGCAGTATTTT. Amino acids: CASSEGQGTDTQYF. The rearrangement links TRBV5-1 to TRBJ2-3; TRBD1 agrees at 9 bases. The V and J ends lost 4 bases and 3 bases, in that order; junction bases with no gene match: 3. Germline CDR1 SGHRS, CDR2 YFSETQ. The CDR3 runs 14 residues.

The chain links TRBV27 to TRBJ1-2, with D uncertain. The CDR3 is 14 amino acids. Trimming stripped 2 bases from V and 2 bases from J, with 9 bases between. In germline, CDR1 is MNHEY, CDR2 SMNVEV (reference sequence). The CDR3 DNA reads as TGTGCCAGCAGTTTAGATGGTTTCAACTATGGCTACACCTTC. Translating it yields CASSLDGFNYGYTF.